This TCR beta chain came from a study of blood T cell repertoires in COVID-19. Study-level information: The United States, Italy and Spain supplied acute and convalescent COVID-19 samples.

Profiling relied on immunoSEQ multiplex PCR, and the TCRdb table lists in-frame clones only, not all of them. The table lists around 450,000 clones, 75% to 90% of them singletons. The CDR3 is 15 amino acids. V lost 2 bases to trimming and J lost 1 base; unmatched junction nucleotides: 4. Germline V gene data show CDR1 as SGHKS and CDR2 as YYEKEE (reference sequence). The source is a woman younger than 45 with acute or convalescent COVID-19. The chain uses TRBV5-5 and TRBJ2-3; 7 nucleotides match TRBD2. Material: peripheral blood. CDR3 sequence: CASSFSAGGTDTQYF. As DNA, the CDR3 is TGTGCCAGCAGCTTTTCTGCGGGGGGCACAGATACGCAGTATTTT.